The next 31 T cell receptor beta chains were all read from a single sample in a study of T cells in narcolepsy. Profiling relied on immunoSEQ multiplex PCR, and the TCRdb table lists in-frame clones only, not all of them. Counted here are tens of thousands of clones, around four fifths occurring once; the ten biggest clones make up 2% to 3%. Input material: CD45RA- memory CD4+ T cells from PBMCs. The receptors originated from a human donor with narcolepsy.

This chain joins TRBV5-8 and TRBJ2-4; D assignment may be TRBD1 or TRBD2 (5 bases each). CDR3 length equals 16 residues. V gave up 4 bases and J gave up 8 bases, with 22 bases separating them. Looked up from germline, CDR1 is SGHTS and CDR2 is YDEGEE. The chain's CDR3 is CASSLPGGSIGDIQYF. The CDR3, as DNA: TGTGCCAGCAGCCTCCCAGGCGGGTCGATAGGGGACATTCAGTACTTC. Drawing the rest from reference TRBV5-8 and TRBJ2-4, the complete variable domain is EAGVTQSPTHLIKTRGQQATLRCSPISGHTSVYWYQQALGLGLQFLLWYDEGEERNRGNFPPRFSGRQFPNYSSELNVNALELEDSALYLCASSLPGGSIGDIQYFGAGTRLSVL.

This CDR3 reads CAWSTETGTANTGELFF. CDR3 coding DNA: TGTGCCTGGAGTACTGAAACCGGGACGGCGAACACCGGGGAGCTGTTTTTT. The chain joins TRBV30 to TRBJ2-2; possibly TRBD1 or TRBD2 for D (5 bases each). Looked up from germline, CDR1 is GTSNPN and CDR2 is SVGIG (reference sequence). This CDR3 region has 17 residues. V was shortened by 2 bases and J by 0 bases, with 16 bases between the two germline ends. Full variable domain (missing parts from reference TRBV30 and TRBJ2-2): SQTIHQWPATLVQPVGSPLSLECTVEGTSNPNLYWYRQAAGRGLQLLFYSVGIGQISSEVPQNLSASRPQDRQFILSSKKLLLSDSGFYLCAWSTETGTANTGELFFGEGSRLTVL.

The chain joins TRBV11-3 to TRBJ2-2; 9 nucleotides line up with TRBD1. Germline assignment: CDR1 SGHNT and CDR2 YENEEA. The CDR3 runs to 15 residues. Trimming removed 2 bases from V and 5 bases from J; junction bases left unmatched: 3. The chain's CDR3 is CASSLNRGLTGELFF. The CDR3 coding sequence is TGTGCCAGCAGCTTAAACAGGGGGCTAACCGGGGAGCTGTTTTTT.

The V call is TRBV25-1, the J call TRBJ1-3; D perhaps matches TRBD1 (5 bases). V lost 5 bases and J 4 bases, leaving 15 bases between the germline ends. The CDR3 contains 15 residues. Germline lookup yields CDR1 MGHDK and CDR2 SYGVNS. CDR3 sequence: CASSTPVGGGNTIYF. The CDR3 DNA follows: TGTGCCAGCAGTACGCCCGTGGGGGGAGGAAACACCATATATTTT.

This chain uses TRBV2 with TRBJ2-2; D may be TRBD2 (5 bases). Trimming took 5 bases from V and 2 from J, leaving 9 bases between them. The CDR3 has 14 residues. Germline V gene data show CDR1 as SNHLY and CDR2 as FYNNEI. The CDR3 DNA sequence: TGTGCCAGCAGTAGGGAGACCAACACCGGGGAGCTGTTTTTT. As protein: CASSRETNTGELFF.

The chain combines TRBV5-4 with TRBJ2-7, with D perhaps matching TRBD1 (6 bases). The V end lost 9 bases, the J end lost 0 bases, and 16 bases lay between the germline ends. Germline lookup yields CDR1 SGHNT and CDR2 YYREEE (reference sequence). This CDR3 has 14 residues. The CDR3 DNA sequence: TGTGCCACAAGAAGATACAGGGACTCCTACGAGCAGTACTTC. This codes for CATRRYRDSYEQYF.

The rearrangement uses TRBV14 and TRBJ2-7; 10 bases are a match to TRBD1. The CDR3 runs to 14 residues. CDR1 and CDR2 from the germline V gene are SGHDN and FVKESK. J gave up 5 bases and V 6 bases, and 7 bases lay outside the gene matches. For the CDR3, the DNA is TGTGCCAGCAGAGAAGCCGGGACAGGGGACGAGCAGTACTTC. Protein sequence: CASREAGTGDEQYF.

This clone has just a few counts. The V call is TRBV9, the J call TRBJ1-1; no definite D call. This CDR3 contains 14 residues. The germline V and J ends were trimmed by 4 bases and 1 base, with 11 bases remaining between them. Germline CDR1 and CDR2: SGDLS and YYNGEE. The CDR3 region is CASSPSLANTEAFF. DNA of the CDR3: TGTGCCAGCAGCCCGTCTCTGGCGAACACTGAAGCTTTCTTT.

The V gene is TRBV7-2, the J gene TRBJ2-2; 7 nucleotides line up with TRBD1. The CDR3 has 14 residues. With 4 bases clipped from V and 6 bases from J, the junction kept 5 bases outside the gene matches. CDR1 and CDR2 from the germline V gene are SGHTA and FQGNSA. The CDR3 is CASSSTGYAGELFF. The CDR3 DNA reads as TGTGCCAGCAGCTCGACAGGGTACGCCGGGGAGCTGTTTTTT.

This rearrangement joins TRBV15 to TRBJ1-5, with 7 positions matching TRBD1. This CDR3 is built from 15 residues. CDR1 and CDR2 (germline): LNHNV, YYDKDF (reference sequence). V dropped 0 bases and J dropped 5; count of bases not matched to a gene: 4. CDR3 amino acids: CATSREGGSDQPQHF. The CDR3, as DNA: TGTGCCACCAGCAGAGAAGGGGGCAGTGATCAGCCCCAGCATTTT.

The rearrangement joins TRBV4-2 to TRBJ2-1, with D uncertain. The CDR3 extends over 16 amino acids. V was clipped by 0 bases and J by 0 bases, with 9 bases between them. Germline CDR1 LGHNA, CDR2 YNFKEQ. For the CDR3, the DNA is TGTGCCAGCAGCCAAGAACGGTCCGACTCCTACAATGAGCAGTTCTTC. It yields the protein CASSQERSDSYNEQFF.

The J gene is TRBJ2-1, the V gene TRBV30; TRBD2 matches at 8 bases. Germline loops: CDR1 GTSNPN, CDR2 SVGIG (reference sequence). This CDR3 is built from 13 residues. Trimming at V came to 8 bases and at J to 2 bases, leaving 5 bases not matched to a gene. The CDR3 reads CAHGGGPYNEQFF. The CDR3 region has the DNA TGTGCCCACGGGGGGGGGCCCTACAATGAGCAGTTCTTC.

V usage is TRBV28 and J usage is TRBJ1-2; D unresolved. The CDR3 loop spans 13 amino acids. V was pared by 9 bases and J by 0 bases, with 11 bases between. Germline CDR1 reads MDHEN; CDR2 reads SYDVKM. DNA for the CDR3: TGTGCCAGTGCGTCCGGAGCTAACTATGGCTACACCTTC. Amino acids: CASASGANYGYTF.

The CDR3 loop reads CASSLSGGAGGELFF. DNA of the CDR3: TGTGCCAGCAGTCTAAGCGGGGGGGCCGGCGGGGAGCTGTTTTTT. This chain uses TRBV2 with TRBJ2-2, with 10 bases matching TRBD2. V was clipped by 5 bases and J by 7 bases; unmatched bases: 7. The CDR3 extends over 15 amino acids. From germline, CDR1 is SNHLY and CDR2 FYNNEI.

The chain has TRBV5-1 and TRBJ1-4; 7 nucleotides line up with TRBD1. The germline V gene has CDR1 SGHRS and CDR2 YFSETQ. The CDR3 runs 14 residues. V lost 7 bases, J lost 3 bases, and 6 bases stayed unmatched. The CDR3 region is CASRSQGSNEKLFF. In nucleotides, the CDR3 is TGCGCCAGCCGATCACAGGGGTCTAATGAAAAACTGTTTTTT.

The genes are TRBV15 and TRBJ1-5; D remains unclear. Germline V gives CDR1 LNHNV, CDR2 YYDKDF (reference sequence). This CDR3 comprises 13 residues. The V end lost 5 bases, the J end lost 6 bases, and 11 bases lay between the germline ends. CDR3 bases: TGTGCCACCAGCTCCCCGTCCGGTCAGCCCCAGCATTTT. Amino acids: CATSSPSGQPQHF.

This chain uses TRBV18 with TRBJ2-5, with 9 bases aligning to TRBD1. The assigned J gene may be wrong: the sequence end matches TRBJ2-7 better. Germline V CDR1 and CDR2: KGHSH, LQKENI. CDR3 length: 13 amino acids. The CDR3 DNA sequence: TGTGCCAGCTCATCCGGGACAGGGCCCGAGCAGTACTTC. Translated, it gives CASSSGTGPEQYF.

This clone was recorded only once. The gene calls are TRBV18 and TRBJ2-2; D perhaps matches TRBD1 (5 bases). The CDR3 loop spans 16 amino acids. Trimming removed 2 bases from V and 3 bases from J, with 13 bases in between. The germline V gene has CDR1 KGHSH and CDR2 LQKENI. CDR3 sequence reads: CASSPSGIQYTGELFF. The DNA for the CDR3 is TGTGCCAGCTCACCATCAGGGATTCAGTACACCGGGGAGCTGTTTTTT.

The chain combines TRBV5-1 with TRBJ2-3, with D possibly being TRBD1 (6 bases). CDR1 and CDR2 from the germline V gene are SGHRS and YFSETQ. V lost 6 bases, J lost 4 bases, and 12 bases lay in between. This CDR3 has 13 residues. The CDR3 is CASNRDGPDTQYF. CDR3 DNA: TGCGCCAGCAACAGGGACGGTCCAGATACGCAGTATTTT.

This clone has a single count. CDR3 in amino acids: CASITQSGSYEQYF. CDR3 nucleotide sequence: TGTGCCAGCATAACCCAAAGCGGGAGCTACGAGCAGTACTTC. J is TRBJ2-7 and V is TRBV2; 8 bases are shared with TRBD2. This CDR3 region has 14 residues. V lost 7 bases, J lost 3 bases, and 8 bases stayed unmatched. Per germline, CDR1 SNHLY and CDR2 FYNNEI.

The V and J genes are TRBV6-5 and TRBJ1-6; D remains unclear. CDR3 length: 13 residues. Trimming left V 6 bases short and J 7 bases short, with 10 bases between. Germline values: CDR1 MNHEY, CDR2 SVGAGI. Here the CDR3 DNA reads TGTGCCAGCAGCCCGGACTTCAATTCACCCCTCCACTTT. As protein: CASSPDFNSPLHF.

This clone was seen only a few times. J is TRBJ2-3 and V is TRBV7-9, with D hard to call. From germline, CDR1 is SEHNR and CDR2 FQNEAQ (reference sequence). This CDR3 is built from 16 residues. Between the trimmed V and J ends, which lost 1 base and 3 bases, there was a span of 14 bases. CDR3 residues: CASSLGGPAATDTQYF. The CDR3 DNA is TGTGCCAGCAGCTTAGGAGGCCCGGCCGCGACAGATACGCAGTATTTT.

The CDR3 spells CSVVDRGAYGYTF. In nucleotides, the CDR3 is TGCAGCGTTGTGGACAGGGGGGCCTATGGCTACACCTTC. The rearrangement links TRBV29-1 to TRBJ1-2; 10 bases are shared with TRBD1. CDR1 and CDR2 (germline): SQVTM, ANQGSEA. The CDR3 has 13 amino acids. Trimming removed 4 bases from V and 4 bases from J; junction bases left unmatched: 3.

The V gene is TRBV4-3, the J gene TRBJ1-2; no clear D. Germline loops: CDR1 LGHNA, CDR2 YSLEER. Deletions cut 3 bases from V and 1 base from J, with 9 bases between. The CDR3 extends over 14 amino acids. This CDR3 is CASSHERVNYGYTF. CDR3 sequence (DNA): TGCGCCAGCAGCCATGAACGGGTTAACTATGGCTACACCTTC.

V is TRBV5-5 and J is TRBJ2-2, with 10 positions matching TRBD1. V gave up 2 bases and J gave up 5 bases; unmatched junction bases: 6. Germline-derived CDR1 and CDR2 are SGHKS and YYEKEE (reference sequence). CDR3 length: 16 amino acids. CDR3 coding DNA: TGTGCCAGCAGCTTAAACCGGGACAGGGGTACCGGGGAGCTGTTTTTT. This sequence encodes CASSLNRDRGTGELFF.

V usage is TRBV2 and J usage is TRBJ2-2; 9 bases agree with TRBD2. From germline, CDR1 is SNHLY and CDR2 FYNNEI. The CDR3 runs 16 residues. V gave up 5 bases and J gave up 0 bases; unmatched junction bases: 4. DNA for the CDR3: TGTGCCAGCAGTCTTAGCGGGAGATCGAACACCGGGGAGCTGTTTTTT. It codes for CASSLSGRSNTGELFF. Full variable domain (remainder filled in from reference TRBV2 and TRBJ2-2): EPEVTQTPSHQVTQMGQEVILRCVPISNHLYFYWYRQILGQKVEFLVSFYNNEISEKSEIFDDQFSVERPDGSNFTLKIRSTKLEDSAMYFCASSLSGRSNTGELFFGEGSRLTVL.

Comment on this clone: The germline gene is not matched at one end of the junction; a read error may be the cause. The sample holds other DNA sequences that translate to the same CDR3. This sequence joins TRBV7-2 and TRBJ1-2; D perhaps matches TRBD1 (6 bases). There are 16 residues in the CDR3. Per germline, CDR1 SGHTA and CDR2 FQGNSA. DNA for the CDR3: TGCGCCAGCAGCGCCTGGGTGGGGGGCATCCCCCCCGGCTACACCTTC. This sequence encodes CASSAWVGGIPPGYTF.

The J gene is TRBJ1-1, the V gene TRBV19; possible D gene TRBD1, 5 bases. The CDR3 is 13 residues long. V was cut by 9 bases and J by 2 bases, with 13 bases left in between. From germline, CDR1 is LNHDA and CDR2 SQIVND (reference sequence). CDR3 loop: CASRGTANTEAFF. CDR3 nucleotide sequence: TGTGCCAGCCGAGGGACCGCCAACACTGAAGCTTTCTTT.

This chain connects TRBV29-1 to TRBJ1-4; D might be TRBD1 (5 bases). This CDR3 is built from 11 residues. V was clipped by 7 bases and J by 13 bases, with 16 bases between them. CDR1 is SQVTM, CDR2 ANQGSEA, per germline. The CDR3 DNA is TGCAGCGGATGGGGCCGGGGCAGACTGTTTTTT. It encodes CSGWGRGRLFF.

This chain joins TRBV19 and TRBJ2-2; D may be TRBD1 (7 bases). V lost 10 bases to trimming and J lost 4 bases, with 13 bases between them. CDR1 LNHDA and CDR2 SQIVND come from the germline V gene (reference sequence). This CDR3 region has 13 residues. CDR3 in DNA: TGTGCCATTGGACAGGAGGGCACCGGGGAGCTGTTTTTT. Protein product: CAIGQEGTGELFF.

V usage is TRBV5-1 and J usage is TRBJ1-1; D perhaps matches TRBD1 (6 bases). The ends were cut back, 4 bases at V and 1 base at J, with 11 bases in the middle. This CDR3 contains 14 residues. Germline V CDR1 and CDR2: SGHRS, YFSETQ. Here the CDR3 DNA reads TGCGCCAGCAGCCCGGGACAAGCGAACACTGAAGCTTTCTTT. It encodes CASSPGQANTEAFF.